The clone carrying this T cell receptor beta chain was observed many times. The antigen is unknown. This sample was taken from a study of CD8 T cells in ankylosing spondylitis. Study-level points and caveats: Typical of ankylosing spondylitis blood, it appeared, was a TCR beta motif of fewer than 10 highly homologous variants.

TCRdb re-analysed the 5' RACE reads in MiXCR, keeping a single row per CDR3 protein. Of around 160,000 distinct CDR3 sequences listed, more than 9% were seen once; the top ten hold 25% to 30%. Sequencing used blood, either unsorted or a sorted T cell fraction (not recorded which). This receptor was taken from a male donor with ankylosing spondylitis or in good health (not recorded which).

CDR3 sequence: CASSLPDQTQYF. As DNA, the CDR3 is TGTGCCAGCAGCCTCCCCGATCAGACCCAGTACTTC. The chain carries TRBV7-8 and TRBJ2-5; D is unresolved. The CDR3 is 12 residues long. Germline CDR1 is SGHVS and CDR2 is FQNEAQ. V was clipped by 5 bases and J by 6 bases, with 10 bases between them.